Sequencing of this TCR beta chain was carried out in a study of human T cells and chemical hapten exposure (dated by TCRdb to the early 2020s). About the full investigation: The libraries were sequenced as a pool, and the TCR yield per sample differed mostly because of small variations in library volumes within the pool. In alopecia patients, the study followed how the peripheral blood TCR repertoire changed in vivo over primary and secondary sensitization to diphenylcyclopropenone (DPC), a hapten. From each blood RNA sample, both TCR alpha and TCR beta chains were sequenced.

This sample's time point label indicates: healthy volunteer bleed at 6 weeks. Total RNA was extracted from unfractionated whole blood collected in Tempus Blood RNA tubes. About 5 healthy volunteers were used as TCR sequencing controls and were bled at day 0, 2 weeks and 6 weeks. The germline V gene (reference sequence) provides CDR1 LNHDA and CDR2 SQIVND. The CDR3 measures 14 amino acids from cysteine to phenylalanine. Of the read, only the CDR3 DNA is kept; its 42 bases are in frame from base 1. The V and J ends are trimmed by 9 bases and 0 bases, leaving 12 bases between them. On the study overall, not on this receptor specifically: No change with DPC sensitization was found in the number of TCRs above 1 in 1000 frequency, and no evidence of global repertoire structure alterations was found. Repeated subsampling changed both the strength of the expansion versus patch-test correlation and the threshold at which the correlation became significant.

Receptor amplification or capture employed RACE. TCRdb shows the sequencer as NextSeq 500. Library preparation attached unique molecular identifiers to individual cDNA molecules for quantitative, reproducible TCR counting. As for the authors' bioinformatics: Samples had a median of roughly 91,000 TCRs, with a range from about 23,224 to 690,600. The Decombinator software suite was used to annotate the V, J and CDR3 of the TCR reads. To make PS versus PT1 abundance plots, every sample was subsampled to the same number of TCRs (28,000). TCRs were defined as expanded if absent before sensitization and observed at least eight times at the 2-week time point. TCRdb reworked the public reads: Q25 trimming with fastp, MiXCR clone assembly, productive beta chains retained. Every CDR3 protein is listed once, alongside the most common genes and DNA of its rows. The V and J calls here are based on TCRdb, not the publication. In all, the sample holds about 65,000 distinct CDR3 sequences, and approximately 6.1% of those were seen once. Together, the top ten hold around 3.6% of the sample.

Of note for this clonotype: Its antigen is unknown. Base quality data are lacking; no much larger clone is found one base away.

The sample comprised whole blood. This receptor was identified in a female donor in good health. Some clones in this sample may be carry-over from other donors' samples. The chain is encoded by TRBV19 joined to TRBJ1-3; there is no confident call for the D gene. The nucleotides read TGTGCCAGCTCAGCAATTTTCTCTGGAAACACCATATATTTT. Its translation is CASSAIFSGNTIYF.